Below are 7 T cell receptor beta chains sequenced from a single sample in a study of T cell repertoires in cytomegalovirus infection. Using its own MiXCR run on the reads, TCRdb lists one record per CDR3 protein. Of approximately 70,000 distinct CDR3 sequences in the sample, about 4% were seen once. The sequenced sample was PBMCs. These receptors all stem from a human donor in good health (CMV status not recorded). Some clones in this sample may be carry-over from other donors' samples.

This clonotype was counted many times. This rearrangement joins TRBV6-6 to TRBJ1-2; D is possibly TRBD1 (6 bases). The CDR3 has 14 residues. CDR1 is MNHNY, CDR2 SVGAGI, per germline (reference sequence). Trimming stripped 2 bases from V and 8 bases from J, with 15 bases between. CDR3 sequence: CASSYGQSSYGYTF. CDR3 sequence (DNA): TGTGCCAGCAGTTACGGACAGTCCAGTTACGGCTACACCTTC.

In its sample, this clonotype was seen many times. This sequence joins TRBV7-6 and TRBJ1-1; 7 bases are a match to TRBD1. The V and J ends lost 4 bases and 0 bases, in that order; junction bases with no gene match: 5. Germline V gives CDR1 SGHVS, CDR2 FNYEAQ. The CDR3 consists of 15 residues. The CDR3 sequence is CASSYWTGMNTEAFF. The DNA for the CDR3 is TGTGCCAGCAGCTACTGGACAGGAATGAACACTGAAGCTTTCTTT.

This clonotype was counted ten times or more. This chain uses TRBV28 with TRBJ1-1; TRBD1 is a possible D gene (5 bases). The CDR3 covers 11 residues. Between the trimmed V and J ends, which lost 11 bases and 4 bases, there was a span of 11 bases. Germline assignment: CDR1 MDHEN and CDR2 SYDVKM. The CDR3 region has the DNA TGTGCCGCAGACGGGGGCACTGAAGCTTTCTTT. It translates to CAADGGTEAFF. Full variable domain (missing parts from reference TRBV28 and TRBJ1-1): DVKVTQSSRYLVKRTGEKVFLECVQDMDHENMFWYRQDPGLGLRLIYFSYDVKMKEKGDIPEGYSVSREKKERFSLILESASTNQTSMYLCAADGGTEAFFGQGTRLTVV.

This clonotype was found many times. The rearrangement links TRBV7-2 to TRBJ1-2, with unresolved D. From germline, CDR1 is SGHTA and CDR2 FQGNSA. The germline V and J ends were trimmed by 5 bases and 0 bases, with 10 bases remaining between them. The CDR3 is 14 amino acids. CDR3 protein: CASSGGYSNYGYTF. In DNA, the CDR3 is TGTGCCAGCAGCGGAGGCTACTCTAACTATGGCTACACCTTC.

In its sample, this clonotype was seen many times. V gene TRBV7-3 combines with J gene TRBJ2-1; 8 bases map to TRBD2. The CDR3 extends over 18 amino acids. Germline values: CDR1 SGHTA, CDR2 FQGTGA. The trim removed 5 bases at V and 0 bases at J, leaving 12 bases unmatched. CDR3 residues: CASSQGVRAGGSYNEQFF. The CDR3 DNA sequence: TGTGCCAGCAGCCAAGGGGTACGGGCGGGAGGCTCCTACAATGAGCAGTTCTTC.

This clonotype was detected ten times or more. CDR3 nucleotides: TGTGCCAGCAGCCTCGGCGGGCCTAATGAAAAACTGTTTTTT. Amino acid sequence: CASSLGGPNEKLFF. The chain joins TRBV7-2 to TRBJ1-4; D ambiguous. Germline CDR1 is SGHTA and CDR2 is FQGNSA. V was shortened by 5 bases and J by 3 bases, with 10 bases between the two germline ends. There are 14 residues in the CDR3.

This clonotype was counted many times. The gene calls are TRBV11-2 and TRBJ2-3; 12 bases are shared with TRBD2. This CDR3 region has 15 residues. Germline lookup yields CDR1 SGHAT and CDR2 FQNNGV. Trimming took 5 bases from V and 5 from J; bases not matched to a gene: 5. The CDR3 reads CASSLTSGSGDTQYF. CDR3 nucleotides: TGTGCCAGCAGCCTGACTAGCGGGAGTGGAGATACGCAGTATTTT.